Listed below are T cell receptor beta chains from one sample, sequenced in a study of T cell repertoires in aging, cancer and after chemotherapy. TCRdb reanalysed the multiplex PCR reads using MiXCR and keeps one entry per CDR3 protein. The sample shows some 11,000 distinct CDR3 sequences, 25% to 30% of them seen only once. Sample: blood. The receptors stem from a human donor in good health. The CDR3 runs from the conserved cysteine through the conserved F or W. A D gene is named only where the DNA matches it firmly. Not every row has a clone size; where given, it reads once, few, many or a size class.

d_call j_call clone_size v_call cdr3_nt cdr3_aa
NA TRBJ1-2 medium-sized TRBV29-1 TGCAGCGTTGAACAGCCCGGACATCGAGACTATGGCTACACCTTC CSVEQPGHRDYGYTF
NA TRBJ2-7 medium-sized TRBV6-5 TGTGCCAGCGGGAGGGGACATCGGGACGAGCAGTACTTC CASGRGHRDEQYF
TRBD1 TRBJ1-5 NA TRBV7-3 TGTGCCAGCAGCTTCGACAGGGGAATAGGTCAGCCCCAGCATTTT CASSFDRGIGQPQHF
NA TRBJ1-5 NA TRBV18 TGTGCCAGCTCACCAGGTTCAGTTCCGAATCAGCCCCAGCATTTT CASSPGSVPNQPQHF
NA TRBJ1-1 NA TRBV4-1 TGCGCCAGCAGACTCGGACAGCTTGGGGACACTGAAGCTTTCTTT CASRLGQLGDTEAFF
NA TRBJ2-1 NA TRBV20-1 TGCAGTGCTCACGGCTTCCACAATGAGCAGTTCTTC CSAHGFHNEQFF
NA TRBJ2-6 NA TRBV14 TGTGCCAGCAGCTCGCAGGGAGCTGGGGCCAACGTCCTGACTTTC CASSSQGAGANVLTF
NA TRBJ2-5 NA TRBV7-2 TGTGCCAGCAGCTCAGCGAGGGCGGACGGTGGCCCCCGACACTTC CASSSARADGGPRHF
NA TRBJ1-2 medium-sized TRBV19 TGTGCCAGTAGTATACGGGGGCCAGATTCTGGCTACACCTTC CASSIRGPDSGYTF
TRBD1 TRBJ1-5 NA TRBV11-1 TGTGCCAGCAGCTTGTTGACAGGGGGAAATCAGCCCCAGCATTTT CASSLLTGGNQPQHF
TRBD1 TRBJ2-7 few TRBV9 TGTGCCAGCAGCATAGGCGGGACAGGTGTCTACGAGCAGTACTTC CASSIGGTGVYEQYF
TRBD1 TRBJ1-3 few TRBV5-6 TGTGCCAGCAGCCATATACCGCAGGGGGCAAGTGGAAACACCATATATTTT CASSHIPQGASGNTIYF
NA TRBJ2-1 NA TRBV29-1 TGCAGCGTTGAGGGAGAAGGCGGACGCTCCTACAATGAGCAGTTCTTC CSVEGEGGRSYNEQFF
NA TRBJ2-3 NA TRBV5-4 TGTGCCAGCAGCTTCGGGGGAAGCACAGATACGCAGTATTTT CASSFGGSTDTQYF
TRBD1 TRBJ2-2 NA TRBV5-1 TGCGCCAGCAGACGAAGACAGGGTGAGAACACCGGGGAGCTGTTTTTT CASRRRQGENTGELFF
NA TRBJ1-5 NA TRBV6-5 TGTGCCAGCAGTACCCGTGCGGGGGGCGGGCAGCCCCAGCATTTT CASSTRAGGGQPQHF
TRBD1 TRBJ1-2 NA TRBV6-5 TGTGCCAGCAGTCAACAGGGGTTCGGCTACACCTTC CASSQQGFGYTF
TRBD2 TRBJ2-3 NA TRBV27 TGTGCCAGCAGTTTAAGGGGACTAGCGGAAATCACAGATACGCAGTATTTT CASSLRGLAEITDTQYF
NA TRBJ2-7 NA TRBV5-4 TGTGCCAGCAGCTTGGGACGGGCCTACGAGCAGTACTTC CASSLGRAYEQYF
NA TRBJ1-6 NA TRBV28 TGTGCCAGCAGGACACAAGACTCCTATAATTCACCCCTCCACTTT CASRTQDSYNSPLHF
NA TRBJ1-2 few TRBV6-2/TRBV6-3 TGTGCCAGCAGTTACAGGGACCGGGCGCTAGTTGGCTACACCTTC CASSYRDRALVGYTF
TRBD1 TRBJ2-7 medium-sized TRBV7-6 TGTGCCAGCAGCCAAAGACAGGGTGGAATCTACGAGCAGTACTTC CASSQRQGGIYEQYF
NA TRBJ1-6 NA TRBV6-2/TRBV6-3 TGTGCCAGCAGTTACTCGACTGGGACGGTCCGGAATTCACCCCTCCACTTT CASSYSTGTVRNSPLHF
NA TRBJ2-5 few TRBV6-2/TRBV6-3 TGTGCCAGCAGTTCCGGGCCTCCAAGCCAGTACTTC CASSSGPPSQYF
TRBD2 TRBJ2-7 NA TRBV28 TGTGCCAGCAGTTCTAACCCCACACTAGCGGGAGTGTCAAGGGAGCAGTACTTC CASSSNPTLAGVSREQYF
TRBD2 TRBJ2-2 few TRBV24-1 TGTGCCACCACGCTCGGGGGGACCGGGGAGCTGTTTTTT CATTLGGTGELFF
NA TRBJ2-7 few TRBV7-9 TGTGCCAGCAGCTTAGATTTGGGCGTAGCCTACGAGCAGTACTTC CASSLDLGVAYEQYF
TRBD1 TRBJ1-4 once TRBV15 TGTGCCACCAGCAGGACAGGGAGGAATGAAAAACTGTTTTTT CATSRTGRNEKLFF
TRBD2 TRBJ2-1 NA TRBV20-1 TGCAGTGCTTCCGGACTAGCGGGAGTTATTGAGCAGTTCTTC CSASGLAGVIEQFF
NA TRBJ2-2 few TRBV28 TGTGCCAGCAGTCCCGCCCCGGACACCGGGGAGCTGTTTTTT CASSPAPDTGELFF
TRBD1 TRBJ1-2 NA TRBV28 TGTGCCAGCAGTTCTCCCGGGACAGGGAGGTCGGGCTACACCTTC CASSSPGTGRSGYTF
NA TRBJ1-1 NA TRBV20-1 TGCAGTGCTAGAGGGGCAGGGCTTTCCATGAACACTGAAGCTTTCTTT CSARGAGLSMNTEAFF
NA TRBJ1-3 NA TRBV10-3 TGTGCCATCAGTGAACTGGTAGGGCGAACTGGAAACACCATATATTTT CAISELVGRTGNTIYF
NA TRBJ2-6 NA TRBV12-3/TRBV12-4 TGTGCCAGCAGTTTCTCTGGGGCCAACGTCCTGACTTTC CASSFSGANVLTF
NA TRBJ1-2 NA TRBV6-5 TGTGCCAGCAGTCCCCAGTCTAACTATGGCTACACCTTC CASSPQSNYGYTF
NA TRBJ1-2 few TRBV4-2 TGTGCCAGCAGCCAAGATCGGAAAGGGAAGGAGGATGGCTACACCTTC CASSQDRKGKEDGYTF
NA TRBJ2-1 NA TRBV6-1 TGTGCCAGCAGTTTTCTGGACTACTCAGAAGGAGGGTTGGTTGAGCAGTTCTTC CASSFLDYSEGGLVEQFF
NA TRBJ1-1 few TRBV7-2 TGTGCTAGCAGCGCCGGGACCAACACTGAAGCTTTCTTT CASSAGTNTEAFF
TRBD1 TRBJ1-1 NA TRBV20-1 TGCAGTGCTAGAGATCTTATGGGACAGGGCCTCATCATGAACACTGAAGCTTTCTTT CSARDLMGQGLIMNTEAFF
NA TRBJ2-7 NA TRBV19 TGTGCCAGTAGTACATGGGGCTACGAGCAGTACTTC CASSTWGYEQYF